This T cell receptor (beta chain) was profiled in a study of spatial heterogeneity in lung cancer. Individual TCR cDNA molecules each bore their own unique molecular identifier. MiXCR, run by TCRdb on the 5' RACE reads, gives a single entry per CDR3 protein. This sample has about 75,000 distinct CDR3 sequences; 13% occur once, and the top ten carry roughly 7%. As concerns this clonotype: Its cognate antigen is unknown.

Time point denoted: sample taken at primary tumor resection. Extraction of whole RNA from tumor, nontumor lung or frozen PBMC preceded unsorted sequencing. The approximately 72 donors had untreated early-stage non-small cell lung cancer. Germline V gene lookup returns CDR1 SNHLY and CDR2 FYNNEI. The CDR3 is 14 residues long. Trimming at V came to 10 bases and at J to 0 bases, leaving 9 bases not matched to a gene. Whole-study findings and limits: There were more appearances of ubiquitous expanded tumor TCRs in blood at resection than at follow-up.

This rearrangement joins TRBV2 to TRBJ2-7; 7 bases match TRBD1. This TCR was recovered from a male donor with early-stage non-small cell lung cancer. Sequencing used PBMCs, obtained at surgery. CDR3 DNA sequence: TGTGCCACCCAATTTGGGACAGCCTCCTACGAGCAGTACTTC. It specifies CATQFGTASYEQYF.